The 32 T cell receptor beta chains below all came from one sample that was sequenced in a study of blood T cell repertoires in COVID-19. Produced via immunoSEQ multiplex PCR; TCRdb's table is partial and in-frame only. This table has around 280,000 clones, about 89% appearing once. The sequenced sample consisted of PBMCs or T cells enriched from blood (not recorded which). The receptor source for this set is a woman in her 40s who had recovered from COVID-19.

As regards this clone: The junction departs from the called germline gene at one end, perhaps through a read error. The chain recombines TRBV15 with TRBJ2-3; 13 bases are shared with TRBD2. Germline values: CDR1 LNHNV, CDR2 YYDKDF (reference sequence). CDR3 length: 18 amino acids. As DNA, the CDR3 is TGTGCCACCAGCAGAGACCTGGGACTAGCGGGGAGCACAGGTACGCAGTATTTT. Translation gives CATSRDLGLAGSTGTQYF. The whole variable domain, remainder taken from reference TRBV15 and TRBJ2-3, is DAMVIQNPRYQVTQFGKPVTLSCSQTLNHNVMYWYQQKSSQAPKLLFHYYDKDFNNEADTPDNFQSRRPNTSFCFLDIRSPGLGDTAMYLCATSRDLGLAGSTGTQYFGPGTRLTVL.

The V and J genes are TRBV11-2 and TRBJ1-5, with D uncertain. Trimming pared 5 bases from V and 10 bases from J, leaving 12 bases between. CDR3 length: 12 amino acids. CDR1 and CDR2 (germline): SGHAT, FQNNGV. The chain's CDR3 is CASSIPGFPQHF. As DNA, the CDR3 is TGTGCCAGCAGCATACCCGGTTTTCCCCAGCATTTT.

This clone was observed a handful of times. The chain's CDR3 is CSVATGWPNYEQYF. CDR3 sequence (DNA): TGCAGCGTTGCCACAGGGTGGCCTAACTACGAGCAGTACTTC. This chain joins TRBV29-1 and TRBJ2-7, with D possibly matching TRBD1 (6 bases). V was trimmed by 4 bases and J by 3 bases, leaving 16 bases between them. Germline CDR1 SQVTM, CDR2 ANQGSEA. This CDR3 has 14 amino acids.

V usage is TRBV12-5 and J usage is TRBJ1-4; the match to TRBD1 covers 7 bases. V dropped 0 bases and J dropped 0; count of bases not matched to a gene: 7. The CDR3 length is 18 residues. Germline CDR1 LGHNT, CDR2 FRNRAP. CDR3 coding DNA: TGTGCTAGTGGTTTGGTAGGGGGCAGAACAGCAACTAATGAAAAACTGTTTTTT. Protein: CASGLVGGRTATNEKLFF.

This chain connects TRBV9 to TRBJ2-1; D unresolved. CDR1 and CDR2 from the germline V gene are SGDLS and YYNGEE. The CDR3 runs 14 residues. The V gene lost 0 bases and the J gene lost 7 bases, with 11 bases spanning the gap. CDR3 residues: CASSVAGQQNEQFF. DNA for the CDR3: TGTGCCAGCAGCGTAGCTGGGCAGCAGAATGAGCAGTTCTTC.

The chain carries TRBV2 and TRBJ2-7, with 9 nucleotides matching TRBD2. The V segment lost 7 bases and the J segment 2 bases; nucleotides outside the gene matches: 6. CDR1 SNHLY and CDR2 FYNNEI come from the germline V gene. CDR3 length: 14 amino acids. CDR3 bases: TGTGCCAGCAAGTCTGGACTAGCGACCTACGAGCAGTACTTC. Translated, it gives CASKSGLATYEQYF. Looking up the rest from reference TRBV2 and TRBJ2-7 gives the full variable domain: EPEVTQTPSHQVTQMGQEVILRCVPISNHLYFYWYRQILGQKVEFLVSFYNNEISEKSEIFDDQFSVERPDGSNFTLKIRSTKLEDSAMYFCASKSGLATYEQYFGPGTRLTVT.

The chain is built from TRBV29-1 and TRBJ1-2, with D unresolved. Trimming pared 3 bases from V and 1 base from J, leaving 6 bases between. The CDR3 is 12 residues long. CDR1 and CDR2 (germline): SQVTM, ANQGSEA. The chain's CDR3 is CSVDSINYGYTF. In nucleotides, the CDR3 is TGCAGCGTTGATTCCATTAACTATGGCTACACCTTC. Using reference TRBV29-1 and TRBJ1-2 for the parts outside the CDR3, the full variable domain is SAVISQKPSRDICQRGTSLTIQCQVDSQVTMMFWYRQQPGQSLTLIATANQGSEATYESGFVIDKFPISRPNLTFSTLTVSNMSPEDSSIYLCSVDSINYGYTFGSGTRLTVV.

This clone occurred once. The V call is TRBV2, the J call TRBJ2-1; 13 bases map to TRBD2. CDR1 and CDR2 (germline): SNHLY, FYNNEI. Germline trimming cut 6 bases from V and 8 bases from J; bases unmatched to any gene: 7. The CDR3 runs to 15 residues. CDR3 coding DNA: TGTGCCAGCAGGCAGGGACTAGCGGGAATCGATGAGCAGTTCTTC. Translated, it gives CASRQGLAGIDEQFF.

This rearrangement joins TRBV5-4 to TRBJ1-1; tentatively, D is TRBD1 (6 bases). The CDR3 covers 15 residues. V lost 4 bases and J 0 bases, leaving 13 bases between the germline ends. In germline, CDR1 is SGHNT, CDR2 YYREEE (reference sequence). The CDR3 protein is CASSPQGYLNTEAFF. The CDR3 nucleotides read TGTGCCAGCAGCCCACAGGGCTACTTGAACACTGAAGCTTTCTTT.

This chain uses TRBV7-6 with TRBJ2-1, with 8 nucleotides matching TRBD1. Germline-derived CDR1 and CDR2 are SGHVS and FNYEAQ. The J segment lost 5 bases and the V segment lost 5 bases, leaving 5 bases of the junction unmatched. The CDR3 is 14 amino acids. CDR3 in DNA: TGTGCCAGCAGCCCGCGCAGGGGGCACAATGAGCAGTTCTTC. Amino acids: CASSPRRGHNEQFF.

The genes are TRBV6-5 and TRBJ2-3; 12 nucleotides line up with TRBD2. The length of the CDR3 is 15 residues. The trim removed 7 bases at V and 4 bases at J, leaving 6 bases unmatched. Germline V gene data show CDR1 as MNHEY and CDR2 as SVGAGI. The CDR3: CASNSGLAGPDTQYF. The CDR3 nucleotides read TGTGCCAGCAACTCGGGACTAGCGGGTCCAGATACGCAGTATTTT.

This sequence joins TRBV18 and TRBJ1-2; D possibly corresponds to TRBD1 (5 bases). V was shortened by 3 bases and J by 1 base, with 6 bases between the two germline ends. The CDR3 consists of 13 residues. Germline values: CDR1 KGHSH, CDR2 LQKENI. The CDR3 DNA reads as TGTGCCAGCTCACCGACAGATAACTATGGCTACACCTTC. Its translation is CASSPTDNYGYTF.

The chain employs TRBV5-4 and TRBJ1-1, with TRBD1 identical over 7 bases. The CDR3 extends over 12 amino acids. V lost 7 bases and J lost 4; bases outside the gene matches: 4. In germline, CDR1 is SGHNT, CDR2 YYREEE (reference sequence). CDR3 residues: CASGWDSTEAFF. The CDR3 DNA reads TGTGCCAGCGGTTGGGACAGCACTGAAGCTTTCTTT.

V is TRBV2 and J is TRBJ1-5; D might be TRBD1 (5 bases). V lost 4 bases, J lost 3 bases, and 7 bases lay in between. CDR3 length equals 13 residues. Germline values: CDR1 SNHLY, CDR2 FYNNEI. Here the CDR3 reads CASSGTNNQPQHF. CDR3 nucleotides: TGTGCCAGCAGTGGGACAAACAATCAGCCCCAGCATTTT. Full variable domain (rest looked up from reference TRBV2 and TRBJ1-5): EPEVTQTPSHQVTQMGQEVILRCVPISNHLYFYWYRQILGQKVEFLVSFYNNEISEKSEIFDDQFSVERPDGSNFTLKIRSTKLEDSAMYFCASSGTNNQPQHFGDGTRLSIL.

The chain couples TRBV5-6 to TRBJ2-1; 12 bases are a match to TRBD2. CDR1 is SGHDT, CDR2 YYEEEE, per germline. J gave up 8 bases and V 2 bases, and 5 bases lay outside the gene matches. This CDR3 spans 15 amino acids. The CDR3 loop is CASSFRTSGADEQFF. CDR3 DNA: TGTGCCAGCAGCTTCCGGACTAGCGGGGCCGATGAGCAGTTCTTC.

This clone was seen only once. The V and J genes are TRBV5-1 and TRBJ2-1; 11 bases line up with TRBD2. V dropped 4 bases and J dropped 4; count of bases not matched to a gene: 7. Germline V CDR1 and CDR2: SGHRS, YFSETQ. The CDR3 has 16 residues. The CDR3 DNA reads TGCGCCAGCAGCCGATACGGACTAGCGGGTTACAATGAGCAGTTCTTC. The encoded protein is CASSRYGLAGYNEQFF.

This chain links TRBV27 with TRBJ1-1, with TRBD1 as a possible D gene (5 bases). The CDR3 runs 13 residues. V lost 6 bases to trimming and J lost 4 bases, with 12 bases between them. Germline V gene sequence: CDR1 MNHEY, CDR2 SMNVEV (reference sequence). The CDR3 DNA reads as TGTGCCAGCAGGGGGCCCTTGGGCACTGAAGCTTTCTTT. It is translated as CASRGPLGTEAFF.

The V gene is TRBV7-4, the J gene TRBJ1-5; 7 bases match TRBD1. CDR1 is SGHVT and CDR2 is SQSDAQ in the germline V gene. V lost 2 bases to trimming and J lost 4 bases; unmatched junction nucleotides: 2. The CDR3 has 14 amino acids. CDR3 sequence reads: CASSLTGQNQPQHF. In DNA, the CDR3 is TGTGCCAGCAGCTTAACGGGACAGAATCAGCCCCAGCATTTT.

The V and J genes are TRBV7-9 and TRBJ1-2, with 7 positions matching TRBD1. V was pared by 4 bases and J by 8 bases, with 10 bases of the junction left unmatched. Per the germline V gene, CDR1 is SEHNR and CDR2 is FQNEAQ (reference sequence). There are 14 residues in the CDR3. CDR3 nucleotides: TGTGCCAGCAGCTCGGGACAGCTACTATGGGGCTACACCTTC. It is translated as CASSSGQLLWGYTF.

The CDR3 loop reads CASISGTSTDTQYF. The CDR3, as DNA: TGTGCCAGCATATCCGGTACTAGCACAGATACGCAGTATTTT. The chain uses TRBV2 and TRBJ2-3; D uncertain. The CDR3 consists of 14 residues. Trimming cost V 7 bases and J 0 bases, with 11 bases left between them. Germline V gives CDR1 SNHLY, CDR2 FYNNEI.

Only one count was recorded for this clone. The chain is built from TRBV7-6 and TRBJ2-3; the match to TRBD2 covers 8 bases. Germline CDR1 SGHVS, CDR2 FNYEAQ. This CDR3 is 16 amino acids long. J gave up 6 bases and V 0 bases, and 8 bases lay outside the gene matches. CDR3 in amino acids: CASSLAAGALLDTQYF. CDR3 DNA: TGTGCCAGCAGCTTAGCAGCGGGGGCCCTACTGGATACGCAGTATTTT.

The rearrangement uses TRBV24-1 and TRBJ2-3; D uncertain. Per germline, CDR1 KGHDR and CDR2 SFDVKD. The CDR3 contains 14 residues. V dropped 2 bases and J dropped 3 bases, with 8 bases sitting between them. In DNA form, the CDR3 reads TGTGCCACCAGTGATTCCACAACGACAGATACGCAGTATTTT. Amino acids: CATSDSTTTDTQYF.

The gene calls are TRBV2 and TRBJ1-1, with D uncertain. CDR1 is SNHLY and CDR2 is FYNNEI in the germline V gene. The CDR3 consists of 13 residues. Trimming stripped 8 bases from V and 1 base from J, with 11 bases between. For the CDR3, the DNA is TGTGCCAGCGGGAAGGAGGGGAACACTGAAGCTTTCTTT. Translation gives CASGKEGNTEAFF.

The V call is TRBV5-1, the J call TRBJ2-3; 14 bases fit TRBD2. This CDR3 spans 17 amino acids. Trimming removed 3 bases from V and 0 bases from J; junction bases left unmatched: 3. Germline CDR1 SGHRS, CDR2 YFSETQ. CDR3 nucleotide sequence: TGCGCCAGCAGCTCGGGACTAGCGGGGGTGAGCACAGATACGCAGTATTTT. This sequence encodes CASSSGLAGVSTDTQYF.

In the case of this clone: Additional DNA sequences in this sample encode the identical CDR3. The chain joins TRBV7-9 to TRBJ1-4; no reliable D call. The CDR3 runs 13 residues. V shed 2 bases and J shed 5 bases, with 6 bases lying between them. Germline values: CDR1 SEHNR, CDR2 FQNEAQ (reference sequence). This chain's CDR3 is CASSLSPNEKLFF. CDR3 sequence (DNA): TGTGCCAGCAGCTTATCTCCCAATGAAAAACTGTTTTTT.

The CDR3 spells CASRPELGQGVYEQYF. As DNA, the CDR3 is TGTGCCAGCAGACCGGAATTGGGACAGGGGGTGTACGAGCAGTACTTC. The chain combines TRBV5-4 with TRBJ2-7; 11 nucleotides line up with TRBD1. V shed 5 bases, J shed 4 bases, and the junction held 11 bases outside the gene matches. This CDR3 comprises 16 residues. In germline, CDR1 is SGHNT, CDR2 YYREEE (reference sequence).

The genes are TRBV19 and TRBJ1-1; D gene unclear. The CDR3 contains 18 residues. The ends were cut back, 0 bases at V and 1 base at J, with 18 bases in the middle. The germline V gene has CDR1 LNHDA and CDR2 SQIVND (reference sequence). The CDR3 is CASSIEEGSPNENTEAFF. CDR3 coding DNA: TGTGCCAGTAGTATAGAGGAGGGATCGCCGAATGAGAACACTGAAGCTTTCTTT.

The chain combines TRBV21-1 with TRBJ1-3; TRBD1, the D gene given by the table, was not confirmed from the DNA. TRBV21-1 is a documented pseudogene. CDR3 length: 16 residues. The DNA of the CDR3 is TGTGCCAGCAGCGTCGGACAGGGACCCTCTGGAAACACCATATATTTT. This sequence encodes CASSVGQGPSGNTIYF.

The rearrangement joins TRBV5-1 to TRBJ2-3; 8 bases align to TRBD1. Germline V CDR1 and CDR2: SGHRS, YFSETQ. CDR3 length equals 15 residues. Trimming at V came to 6 bases and at J to 4 bases, leaving 10 bases not matched to a gene. CDR3 sequence reads: CASTQGAGNSDTQYF. CDR3 sequence (DNA): TGCGCCAGCACCCAGGGGGCGGGGAACTCAGATACGCAGTATTTT.

The CDR3 DNA reads TGTGCCAGTAACCCCCGGGGGGCTCTTGGCTACACCTTC. Encoded protein: CASNPRGALGYTF. The V call is TRBV19, the J call TRBJ1-2; possible D gene TRBD1, 6 bases. Trimming cost V 7 bases and J 7 bases, with 16 bases left between them. The CDR3 length is 13 residues. Germline CDR1 LNHDA, CDR2 SQIVND (reference sequence).

The rearrangement uses TRBV2 and TRBJ1-2; 7 bases are shared with TRBD1. Trimming removed 5 bases from V and 4 bases from J; junction bases left unmatched: 4. The CDR3 runs 13 residues. The germline V gene has CDR1 SNHLY and CDR2 FYNNEI. CDR3 DNA: TGTGCCAGCAGTCTCCGGGACAGCTATGGCTACACCTTC. Residues: CASSLRDSYGYTF.

The chain links TRBV7-3 to TRBJ2-1; 11 bases align to TRBD2. The trim removed 5 bases at V and 4 bases at J, leaving 4 bases unmatched. The CDR3 extends over 15 amino acids. CDR1 is SGHTA and CDR2 is FQGTGA in the germline V gene. CDR3: CASSARLAGYNEQFF. For the CDR3, the DNA is TGTGCCAGCAGCGCCCGACTAGCGGGGTACAATGAGCAGTTCTTC.